This T cell receptor beta chain emerged from a study of cytomegalovirus exposure and HLA in healthy donors. General study points: TCR beta V- and J-gene trimming was later associated with a missense DCLRE1C variant. Differences between HLA loci emerged in a later analysis of TCR association rates, with DRB1 most and HLA-C fewest.

To note about this clone: The target antigen is unknown.

Vbeta (60) and Jbeta (13) primers were used in the PCR. In the original processing: About 11 million of 75 million to 85 million unique TCR beta chains were shared, per a later count. Sequencing used immunoSEQ multiplex PCR; TCRdb keeps in-frame clones, though not all of them. Clonal size and the V and J genes are those of that table, whereas D and trimming came from the DNA. This table has 150,000 to 200,000 clones, approximately 80% appearing once. The source of this sequence is a middle-aged woman in good health and CMV-seropositive. Sample: PBMCs.

CDR3 DNA sequence: TGTGCCAGCAGCCCCCGTTCGGATACGCAGTATTTT. Translation gives CASSPRSDTQYF. The chain is built from TRBV11-2 and TRBJ2-3; no reliable D call. The V end lost 5 bases, the J end lost 6 bases, and 9 bases lay between the germline ends. The CDR3 consists of 12 residues. The germline V gene encodes CDR1 SGHAT and CDR2 FQNNGV.